These 21 T cell receptor beta chains share one sample of origin, sequenced in a study of blood T cell repertoires in COVID-19 (dated by TCRdb to 2018 to 2021). Receptor amplification or capture employed the immunoSEQ multiplex PCR assay. This immuneACCESS table, as held by TCRdb, lists in-frame sequences with V and J called but not all clones. Of the missing ones, under half trace to an unresolved V gene in checked studies; the others have no known cause. The sample profile shows about 210,000 clones; 80% to 90% of them were found once. Of the sample, 2.5% to 3.5% is held by the ten largest clones. The sequenced sample was peripheral blood. These receptors all stem from a middle-aged man with active or convalescent COVID-19.

This clone appeared a few times. At one end the junction does not follow the germline gene, possibly because of a read error. The chain couples TRBV10-1 to TRBJ2-7; 8 bases line up with TRBD1. Germline CDR1 is WNHNN and CDR2 is SYGVQD (reference sequence). The CDR3 sequence is 12 residues long. CDR3: CAGRGPRGEQYF. The CDR3 coding sequence is TGCGCCGGCAGGGGGCCCCGAGGAGAGCAGTACTTC.

This chain joins TRBV7-9 and TRBJ2-5, with D perhaps TRBD1 (5 bases). This CDR3 comprises 13 residues. The germline V gene encodes CDR1 SEHNR and CDR2 FQNEAQ (reference sequence). V was pared by 2 bases and J by 5 bases, with 9 bases between. CDR3 DNA: TGTGCCAGCAGCTTACTGGGGCCTGAGACCCAGTACTTC. Protein sequence: CASSLLGPETQYF.

The rearrangement links TRBV5-1 to TRBJ2-3; 8 positions agree with TRBD2. The ends lost 4 bases at V and 5 bases at J; junction bases unmatched: 9. The V gene's germline CDR1 is SGHRS and CDR2 YFSETQ. This CDR3 has 15 residues. Written as DNA, the CDR3 is TGCGCCAGCAGCATTGGACTAGCTGGAGGAGATACGCAGTATTTT. This gives the protein CASSIGLAGGDTQYF.

The chain links TRBV24-1 to TRBJ2-3; 12 bases line up with TRBD2. V lost 2 bases and J lost 5; bases outside the gene matches: 4. Germline V lookup: CDR1 KGHDR, CDR2 SFDVKD. The length of the CDR3 is 16 residues. The CDR3 region is CATSDSLAGGIDTQYF. The CDR3 DNA reads as TGTGCCACCAGTGATTCGCTAGCGGGGGGGATAGATACGCAGTATTTT.

V and J are TRBV2 and TRBJ1-2; 10 nucleotides align to TRBD1. V gave up 5 bases and J gave up 2 bases; unmatched junction bases: 11. Germline values: CDR1 SNHLY, CDR2 FYNNEI. CDR3 length: 17 amino acids. The CDR3 bases are TGTGCCAGCAGTTCTACCGGGACAGGGGAAAAAAACTATGGCTACACCTTC. Its protein is CASSSTGTGEKNYGYTF.

CDR3 sequence reads: CASSLVRTNTEAFF. The CDR3 DNA is TGTGCCAGCAGCTTAGTACGAACTAACACTGAAGCTTTCTTT. The chain couples TRBV7-9 to TRBJ1-1; no clear D. The V end lost 1 base, the J end lost 2 bases, and 8 bases lay between the germline ends. From germline, CDR1 is SEHNR and CDR2 FQNEAQ (reference sequence). CDR3 length: 14 residues.

The chain couples TRBV3-1 (or the pseudogene TRBV3-2) to TRBJ2-1; a possible D gene is TRBD2 (5 bases). CDR1 is LGHDT, CDR2 YNNKEL, per germline (reference sequence). The germline V and J ends were trimmed by 2 bases and 8 bases, with 16 bases remaining between them. The CDR3 length is 15 residues. The DNA for the CDR3 is TGTGCCAGCAGCCAAAGCGGTACTAGTCGTCATGAGCAGTTCTTC. It translates to CASSQSGTSRHEQFF.

The chain links TRBV6-5 to TRBJ1-1, with 8 bases lining up with TRBD1. This CDR3 has 13 residues. Germline V gene data show CDR1 as MNHEY and CDR2 as SVGAGI. V was clipped by 7 bases and J by 6 bases; unmatched bases: 7. The CDR3 loop reads CASMGFRGPEAFF. CDR3 coding DNA: TGTGCCAGCATGGGGTTCAGGGGGCCTGAAGCTTTCTTT.

J is TRBJ1-2 and V is TRBV6-6; possibly TRBD1 for D (6 bases). The germline V gene encodes CDR1 MNHNY and CDR2 SVGAGI (reference sequence). Trimming cost V 2 bases and J 6 bases, with 10 bases left between them. CDR3 length equals 13 residues. The CDR3 region is CASSYRGKDGYTF. CDR3 in DNA: TGTGCCAGCAGTTACAGGGGGAAGGATGGCTACACCTTC.

This clone was counted only a few times. The gene calls are TRBV27 and TRBJ1-2; 7 positions agree with TRBD1. This CDR3 contains 16 residues. The junction had 9 bases not matched to a gene; V was cut back by 3 bases and J by 2 bases. Germline CDR1 is MNHEY and CDR2 is SMNVEV (reference sequence). CDR3 DNA: TGTGCCAGCAGTTTCGGCAGGGGGACATCCAACTATGGCTACACCTTC. Protein: CASSFGRGTSNYGYTF.

The chain is built from TRBV5-4 and TRBJ2-3; the match to TRBD2 covers 10 bases. CDR1 is SGHNT, CDR2 YYREEE, per germline (reference sequence). J lost 6 bases, V lost 1 base, and 11 bases had no gene match. This CDR3 comprises 17 residues. The CDR3 DNA reads as TGTGCCAGCAGCTTGTTCCGAGCGGGGGGGCTAGGGGATACGCAGTATTTT. Translating gives CASSLFRAGGLGDTQYF.

This chain links TRBV28 with TRBJ2-5; 7 bases align to TRBD2. The germline gives CDR1 MDHEN, CDR2 SYDVKM. The ends lost 2 bases at V and 1 base at J; junction bases unmatched: 4. The CDR3 consists of 15 residues. The CDR3 is CASSLVRTSQETQYF. The CDR3 coding sequence is TGTGCCAGCAGTTTAGTCCGGACTAGCCAAGAGACCCAGTACTTC.

This clone was detected once. This chain uses TRBV2 with TRBJ2-3, with TRBD1 as a possible D gene (5 bases). V was cut by 9 bases and J by 10 bases, with 14 bases left in between. This CDR3 has 11 amino acids. Germline CDR1 reads SNHLY; CDR2 reads FYNNEI. The CDR3 loop is CASGEGVSQYF. DNA of the CDR3: TGTGCCAGTGGAGAAGGGGTTTCGCAGTATTTT.

There are a few counts of this clone. This chain uses TRBV7-9 with TRBJ1-2; the D is unclear. V was shortened by 2 bases and J by 12 bases, with 13 bases between the two germline ends. This CDR3 has 12 amino acids. Germline V CDR1 and CDR2: SEHNR, FQNEAQ (reference sequence). The CDR3 DNA reads as TGTGCCAGCAGCTTAAGCGAGGTACTCCACACCTTC. This codes for CASSLSEVLHTF.

CDR3 coding DNA: TGTGCCAGCAGCTTAGAGGCGGGTGAGCAGTTCTTC. This sequence encodes CASSLEAGEQFF. The rearrangement links TRBV11-3 to TRBJ2-1, with D maybe TRBD2 (5 bases). Germline V lookup: CDR1 SGHNT, CDR2 YENEEA. This CDR3 contains 12 residues. V was clipped by 0 bases and J by 9 bases, with 6 bases between them.

The rearrangement joins TRBV5-6 to TRBJ2-1; 11 bases are a match to TRBD2. The CDR3 length is 19 residues. With 0 bases clipped from V and 0 bases from J, the junction kept 8 bases outside the gene matches. Germline loops: CDR1 SGHDT, CDR2 YYEEEE. The CDR3, as DNA: TGTGCCAGCAGCTTGGTACGACTAGCGGGGCAAAGCTCCTACAATGAGCAGTTCTTC. Translation gives CASSLVRLAGQSSYNEQFF.

The table lists this clone with a few counts. The rearrangement joins TRBV28 to TRBJ1-2; perhaps TRBD1 as D (5 bases). There are 15 residues in the CDR3. Germline loops: CDR1 MDHEN, CDR2 SYDVKM. V lost 2 bases and J 3 bases, leaving 13 bases between the germline ends. CDR3 nucleotides: TGTGCCAGCAGTTTAAATCAGGGTTTCGACTATGGCTACACCTTC. Encoded protein: CASSLNQGFDYGYTF.

The chain combines TRBV5-8 with TRBJ1-1, with 10 bases that match TRBD1. Germline CDR1 is SGHTS and CDR2 is YDEGEE. The CDR3 runs to 15 residues. The V segment lost 5 bases and the J segment 5 bases; nucleotides outside the gene matches: 9. The CDR3 here is CASRESGTGVTEAFF. CDR3 nucleotides: TGTGCCAGCAGGGAGTCCGGGACAGGGGTTACTGAAGCTTTCTTT.

V is TRBV5-4 and J is TRBJ1-2; TRBD1 matches 7 bases. Unmatched junction bases numbered 12, after V lost 0 bases and J lost 4 bases. This CDR3 region has 17 residues. Per the germline V gene, CDR1 is SGHNT and CDR2 is YYREEE (reference sequence). The CDR3 DNA reads TGTGCCAGCAGCTTGGCCAGGGGGGCAACCCAGATCTATGGCTACACCTTC. Its protein product is CASSLARGATQIYGYTF. The whole variable domain, filled in from reference TRBV5-4 and TRBJ1-2, reads ETGVTQSPTHLIKTRGQQVTLRCSSQSGHNTVSWYQQALGQGPQFIFQYYREEENGRGNFPPRFSGLQFPNYSSELNVNALELDDSALYLCASSLARGATQIYGYTFGSGTRLTVV.

V and J are TRBV10-1 and TRBJ1-1, with D uncertain. Germline lookup yields CDR1 WNHNN and CDR2 SYGVQD (reference sequence). CDR3 length equals 13 residues. Trimming left V 6 bases short and J 0 bases short, with 8 bases between. CDR3 sequence reads: CASRAYLNTEAFF. CDR3 nucleotide sequence: TGCGCCAGCAGGGCTTATTTGAACACTGAAGCTTTCTTT.

The rearrangement links TRBV27 to TRBJ1-6; 7 bases line up with TRBD1. V dropped 5 bases and J dropped 4; count of bases not matched to a gene: 5. The germline CDR1 and CDR2 sequences are MNHEY and SMNVEV (reference sequence). There are 15 residues in the CDR3. This CDR3 is CASSTRTGYNSPLHF. CDR3 coding DNA: TGTGCCAGCAGTACCCGGACAGGATATAATTCACCCCTCCACTTT.